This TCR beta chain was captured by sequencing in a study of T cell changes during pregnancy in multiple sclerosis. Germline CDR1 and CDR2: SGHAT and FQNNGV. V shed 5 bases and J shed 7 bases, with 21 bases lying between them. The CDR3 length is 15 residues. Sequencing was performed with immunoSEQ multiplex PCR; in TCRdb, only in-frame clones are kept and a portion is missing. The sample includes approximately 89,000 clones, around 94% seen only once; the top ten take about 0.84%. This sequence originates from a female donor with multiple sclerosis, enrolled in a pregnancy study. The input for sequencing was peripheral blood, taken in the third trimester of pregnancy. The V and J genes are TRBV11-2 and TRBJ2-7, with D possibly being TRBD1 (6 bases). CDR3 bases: TGTGCCAGCAGCCAGGAGGCCCAGGGGTTGTGGGAGCAGTACTTC. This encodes CASSQEAQGLWEQYF. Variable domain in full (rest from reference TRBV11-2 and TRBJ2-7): EAGVAQSPRYKIIEKRQSVAFWCNPISGHATLYWYQQILGQGPKLLIQFQNNGVVDDSQLPKDRFSAERLKGVDSTLKIQPAKLEDSAVYLCASSQEAQGLWEQYFGPGTRLTVT.